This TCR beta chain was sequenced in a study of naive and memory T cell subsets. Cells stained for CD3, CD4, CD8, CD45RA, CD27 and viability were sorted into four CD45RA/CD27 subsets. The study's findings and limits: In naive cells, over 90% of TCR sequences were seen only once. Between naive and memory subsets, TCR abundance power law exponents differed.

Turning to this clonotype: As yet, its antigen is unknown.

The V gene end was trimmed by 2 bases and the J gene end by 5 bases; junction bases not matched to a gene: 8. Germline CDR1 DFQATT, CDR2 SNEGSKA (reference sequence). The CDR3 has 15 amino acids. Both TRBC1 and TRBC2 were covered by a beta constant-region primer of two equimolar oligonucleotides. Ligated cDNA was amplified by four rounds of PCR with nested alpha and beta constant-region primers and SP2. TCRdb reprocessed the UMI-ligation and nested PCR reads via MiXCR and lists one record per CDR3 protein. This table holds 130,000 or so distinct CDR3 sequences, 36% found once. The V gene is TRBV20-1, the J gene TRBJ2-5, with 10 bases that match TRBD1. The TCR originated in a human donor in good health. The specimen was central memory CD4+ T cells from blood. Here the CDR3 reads CSARIPGQGQETQYF. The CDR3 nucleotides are TGCAGTGCTAGAATCCCGGGACAGGGGCAGGAGACCCAGTACTTC.